Following are 26 T cell receptor beta chains from one sample sequenced in a study of blood T cells in healthy people across ages. Through a sample-barcoded 5' primer and a J-beta primer mix, a second PCR was run for about 6 to 11 cycles. TCRdb ran MiXCR on the 5' RACE reads and lists one entry per CDR3 protein. The sample lists fewer than 800,000 distinct CDR3 sequences; about 30% were seen once. Input material: blood. The receptor set was obtained from a woman aged 80 or over in good health.

The chain recombines TRBV21-1 with TRBJ1-1; the tabulated D call, TRBD1, remains unverified against the DNA. TRBV21-1 is a pseudogene segment. The CDR3 has 13 amino acids. This CDR3 is CASSKDRVVEAFF. For the CDR3, the DNA is TGTGCCAGCAGCAAGGACAGGGTAGTTGAAGCTTTCTTT.

This clonotype was seen just once. The V call is TRBV7-2, the J call TRBJ2-7; D gene uncertain. V was clipped by 5 bases and J by 6 bases, with 14 bases between them. This CDR3 region has 13 residues. Per germline, CDR1 SGHTA and CDR2 FQGNSA. The chain's CDR3 is CASSREADREQYF. The DNA for the CDR3 is TGTGCCAGCAGCCGAGAGGCGGACCGCGAGCAGTACTTC.

V usage is TRBV30 and J usage is TRBJ1-5; unclear D gene. The CDR3 length is 14 residues. V lost 0 bases and J 3 bases, leaving 9 bases between the germline ends. Germline lookup yields CDR1 GTSNPN and CDR2 SVGIG (reference sequence). Here the CDR3 reads CAWSVEQNNQPQHF. The CDR3 DNA is TGTGCCTGGAGTGTAGAGCAGAACAATCAGCCCCAGCATTTT.

This clonotype showed up many times. The V gene is TRBV6-1, the J gene TRBJ1-1; D remains ambiguous. This CDR3 has 13 residues. The ends were cut back, 7 bases at V and 11 bases at J, with 20 bases in the middle. Germline V gene data show CDR1 as MNHNS and CDR2 as SASEGT. This CDR3 is CASISDIPLDAFF. CDR3 DNA: TGTGCCAGCATTTCCGACATACCCCTGGACGCTTTCTTT.

The V and J genes are TRBV11-2 and TRBJ1-5; weak D call: TRBD1 (5 bases). The CDR3 runs to 15 residues. Trimming removed 5 bases from V and 2 bases from J, with 13 bases in between. The germline V gene encodes CDR1 SGHAT and CDR2 FQNNGV. The CDR3 sequence: CASSQGTVRNQPQHF. Here the CDR3 DNA reads TGTGCCAGCAGCCAAGGGACCGTCCGCAATCAGCCCCAGCATTTT.

This clonotype came up a few times. V and J are TRBV11-3 and TRBJ2-7; either TRBD1 or TRBD2 may fit D (5 bases each). This CDR3 has 13 residues. The germline V gene encodes CDR1 SGHNT and CDR2 YENEEA. The V end lost 5 bases, the J end lost 3 bases, and 11 bases lay between the germline ends. CDR3 amino acids: CASSGDGHYEQYF. CDR3 coding DNA: TGTGCCAGCAGCGGGGACGGACACTACGAGCAGTACTTC.

The table lists this clonotype with many counts. The chain uses TRBV20-1 and TRBJ2-7, with D perhaps matching TRBD2 (6 bases). Germline-derived CDR1 and CDR2 are DFQATT and SNEGSKA (reference sequence). V lost 5 bases to trimming and J lost 4 bases, with 15 bases between them. The CDR3 spans 13 residues. CDR3 protein: CSAVGGVQYEQYF. As DNA, the CDR3 is TGCAGTGCTGTCGGGGGAGTTCAATACGAGCAGTACTTC.

This clonotype was found a few times. The chain recombines TRBV11-2 with TRBJ1-5; D unresolved. V lost 4 bases and J lost 3, with 10 bases in between. The CDR3 consists of 14 residues. CDR1 and CDR2 from the germline V gene are SGHAT and FQNNGV. Written as DNA, the CDR3 is TGTGCCAGCAGCTCAGGACGGATCAATCAGCCCCAGCATTTT. It is translated as CASSSGRINQPQHF.

This clonotype was counted at least ten times. The genes are TRBV20-1 and TRBJ2-5; no definite D call. The CDR3 sequence is 12 residues long. V was trimmed by 4 bases and J by 5 bases, leaving 11 bases between them. Germline V gene data show CDR1 as DFQATT and CDR2 as SNEGSKA (reference sequence). The CDR3 DNA is TGCAGTGCTAATTTTGAAAGGGAGACCCAGTACTTC. It codes for CSANFERETQYF.

The chain combines TRBV6-2 or TRBV6-3 with TRBJ1-1; no definite D call. Trimming removed 5 bases from V and 0 bases from J, with 13 bases in between. The CDR3 runs 15 residues. CDR1 MNHEY and CDR2 SVGEGT come from the germline V gene. DNA of the CDR3: TGTGCCAGCAGTGCTGAACAAGTGATGAACACTGAAGCTTTCTTT. It yields the protein CASSAEQVMNTEAFF.

J is TRBJ2-7 and V is TRBV3-1; D may be TRBD1 or TRBD2 (5 bases each). Looked up from germline, CDR1 is LGHDT and CDR2 is YNNKEL (reference sequence). CDR3 length equals 18 residues. V was shortened by 2 bases and J by 3 bases, with 23 bases between the two germline ends. The CDR3 protein is CASSQKRGGPGSYYEQYF. The CDR3 DNA reads TGTGCCAGCAGCCAAAAGAGGGGCGGTCCAGGATCGTACTACGAGCAGTACTTC.

This clonotype appeared many times. The chain is built from TRBV6-5 and TRBJ2-1; weak D call: TRBD2 (7 bases). This CDR3 is 14 amino acids long. V was trimmed by 3 bases and J by 6 bases, leaving 12 bases between them. From germline, CDR1 is MNHEY and CDR2 SVGAGI. CDR3: CASSYFAGANEQFF. CDR3 DNA sequence: TGTGCCAGCAGTTATTTTGCGGGGGCCAATGAGCAGTTCTTC.

The chain is built from TRBV6-2 or TRBV6-3 and TRBJ2-5; a possible D gene is TRBD2 (6 bases). Trimming cost V 2 bases and J 4 bases, with 17 bases left between them. From germline, CDR1 is MNHEY and CDR2 SVGEGT. The CDR3 runs 16 residues. CDR3 amino acids: CASSYRPSELIETQYF. CDR3 sequence (DNA): TGTGCCAGCAGTTACCGTCCTAGCGAACTAATAGAGACCCAGTACTTC.

The table lists this clonotype with many counts. The CDR3 nucleotides are TGCAGTGCTACAGCGGAAGAGACCCAGTACTTC. Its translation: CSATAEETQYF. The chain employs TRBV20-1 and TRBJ2-5; D is perhaps TRBD2 (5 bases). CDR1 and CDR2 (germline): DFQATT, SNEGSKA (reference sequence). Trimming stripped 4 bases from V and 3 bases from J, with 6 bases between. This CDR3 is built from 11 residues.

This clonotype was counted many times. V usage is TRBV18 and J usage is TRBJ2-7; tentatively, D is TRBD2 (6 bases). Germline CDR1 and CDR2: KGHSH and LQKENI. V dropped 4 bases and J dropped 2 bases, with 15 bases sitting between them. The CDR3 has 15 residues. CDR3 in DNA: TGTGCCAGCTCACGGGGCGTGGGGAGGACCTACGAGCAGTACTTC. This encodes CASSRGVGRTYEQYF.

This clonotype has a count of ten or more. The genes are TRBV5-1 and TRBJ2-5; D is uncertain. This CDR3 is built from 15 residues. V lost 0 bases and J 7 bases, leaving 16 bases between the germline ends. Germline assignment: CDR1 SGHRS and CDR2 YFSETQ. The CDR3 loop is CASSLEAPQAATQYF. The DNA of the CDR3 is TGCGCCAGCAGCTTGGAGGCTCCCCAGGCAGCGACCCAGTACTTC.

This clonotype was seen only a few times. V usage is TRBV6-6 and J usage is TRBJ1-1, with TRBD1 as a possible D gene (6 bases). The V gene lost 7 bases and the J gene lost 6 bases, with 15 bases spanning the gap. This CDR3 is 13 amino acids long. Germline CDR1 and CDR2: MNHNY and SVGAGI (reference sequence). CDR3 in DNA: TGTGCCAGCATCCCCTTACAGGGAGCTGAAGCTTTCTTT. This translates into CASIPLQGAEAFF.

This clonotype has ten or more counts. The chain has TRBV7-9 and TRBJ1-2; TRBD1 aligns across 7 bases. CDR1 is SEHNR and CDR2 is FQNEAQ in the germline V gene (reference sequence). The CDR3 totals 16 residues. The junction had 10 bases not matched to a gene; V was cut back by 3 bases and J by 3 bases. CDR3 nucleotides: TGTGCCAGCAGCTTCTCCGGGACAGAGAAATACTATGGCTACACCTTC. As protein: CASSFSGTEKYYGYTF.

This clonotype has a single count. A single base separates this from a much larger clone, so it may be a read error. This chain joins TRBV7-2 and TRBJ2-7; 7 nucleotides match TRBD2. J was trimmed by 7 bases and V by 5 bases; bases with no gene match: 17. This CDR3 spans 16 amino acids. Germline V gene lookup returns CDR1 SGHTA and CDR2 FQGNSA. The CDR3 loop reads CASSRLPGGSYNEQYF. CDR3 in DNA: TGTGCCAGCAGCCGACTACCCGGGGGGTCCTACAATGAGCAGTACTTC.

The chain is built from TRBV6-1 and TRBJ1-5; the D is unclear. Germline V lookup: CDR1 MNHNS, CDR2 SASEGT. Trimming removed 0 bases from V and 4 bases from J, with 10 bases in between. The CDR3 has 15 amino acids. CDR3 bases: TGTGCCAGCAGTGAAGCGAGGGTACCGAATCAGCCCCAGCATTTT. Residues: CASSEARVPNQPQHF.

This clonotype was recorded a few times. This CDR3 is CASSPTGADIQYF. As DNA, the CDR3 is TGTGCCAGCTCACCTACAGGAGCGGACATTCAGTACTTC. The chain employs TRBV18 and TRBJ2-4, with D perhaps given as TRBD1 or TRBD2 (5 bases each). The CDR3 is 13 residues long. The V gene lost 3 bases and the J gene lost 8 bases, with 11 bases spanning the gap. Germline CDR1 and CDR2: KGHSH and LQKENI.

This chain joins TRBV20-1 and TRBJ2-4; D uncertain. This CDR3 has 14 residues. The germline gives CDR1 DFQATT, CDR2 SNEGSKA (reference sequence). V shed 5 bases and J shed 3 bases, with 14 bases lying between them. CDR3 DNA sequence: TGCAGTGCTTTGCCCGAGGCAGGCAAAAACATTCAGTACTTC. Translated, it gives CSALPEAGKNIQYF.

This chain links TRBV20-1 with TRBJ2-7, with TRBD2 identical over 8 bases. Germline CDR1 is DFQATT and CDR2 is SNEGSKA (reference sequence). V gave up 6 bases and J gave up 3 bases; unmatched junction bases: 4. CDR3 length: 12 residues. The CDR3 reads CSAAGGNYEQYF. CDR3 coding DNA: TGCAGTGCCGCGGGGGGCAACTACGAGCAGTACTTC.

On this clonotype: One base away lies a much larger clone, so this may be a sequencing read error. This chain uses TRBV3-1 with TRBJ2-1, with D hard to call. This CDR3 is 14 amino acids long. The germline V gene has CDR1 LGHDT and CDR2 YNNKEL (reference sequence). The CDR3 DNA follows: TGTGCCCGCAGCCAAGAACGTCCGAGTAATGAGCAGTTCTTC. It is translated as CARSQERPSNEQFF.

This clonotype was seen many times. V gene TRBV7-2 combines with J gene TRBJ2-7, with TRBD2 as a possible D gene (5 bases). The V gene's germline CDR1 is SGHTA and CDR2 FQGNSA. V dropped 3 bases and J dropped 3 bases, with 21 bases sitting between them. This CDR3 is 17 amino acids long. CDR3 loop: CASSFQGSLSVFYEQYF. For the CDR3, the DNA is TGTGCCAGCAGCTTTCAAGGGAGCCTCTCTGTTTTCTACGAGCAGTACTTC.

Worth noting for this clonotype: This may arise from a read error, as a much more abundant clone is one base away. The genes are TRBV20-1 and TRBJ2-1; maybe TRBD1 (5 bases). Per germline, CDR1 DFQATT and CDR2 SNEGSKA (reference sequence). This CDR3 is built from 12 residues. The CDR3 reads CRADSRVNEQFF. CDR3 nucleotides: TGCAGGGCTGACAGCAGGGTTAATGAGCAGTTCTTC.